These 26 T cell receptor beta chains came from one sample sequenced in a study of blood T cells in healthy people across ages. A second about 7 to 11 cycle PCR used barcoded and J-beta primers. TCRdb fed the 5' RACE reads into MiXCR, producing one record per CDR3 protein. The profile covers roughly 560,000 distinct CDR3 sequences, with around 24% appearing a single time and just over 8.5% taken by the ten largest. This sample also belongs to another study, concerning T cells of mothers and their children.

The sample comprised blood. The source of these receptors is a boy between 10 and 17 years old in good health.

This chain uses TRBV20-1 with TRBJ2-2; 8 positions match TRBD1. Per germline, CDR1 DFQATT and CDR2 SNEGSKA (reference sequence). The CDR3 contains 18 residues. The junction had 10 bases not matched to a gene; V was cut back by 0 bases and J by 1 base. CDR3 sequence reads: CSARDLGRTGQNTGELFF. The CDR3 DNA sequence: TGCAGTGCTAGAGATCTGGGTAGGACAGGGCAGAACACCGGGGAGCTGTTTTTT.

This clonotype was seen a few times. CDR3 sequence (DNA): TGCGCCAGCAGCCCCTCGACTAGAGATACGCAGTATTTT. Translating gives CASSPSTRDTQYF. This chain uses TRBV4-3 with TRBJ2-3; possible D gene TRBD2, 6 bases. CDR3 length equals 13 residues. Germline CDR1 reads LGHNA; CDR2 reads YSLEER. The germline V and J ends were trimmed by 4 bases and 5 bases, with 10 bases remaining between them.

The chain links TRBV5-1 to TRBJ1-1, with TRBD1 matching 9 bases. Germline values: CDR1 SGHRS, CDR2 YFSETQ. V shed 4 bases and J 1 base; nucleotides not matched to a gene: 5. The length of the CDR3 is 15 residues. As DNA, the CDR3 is TGCGCCAGCAGCCATGGGACAGGGCGGAACACTGAAGCTTTCTTT. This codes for CASSHGTGRNTEAFF.

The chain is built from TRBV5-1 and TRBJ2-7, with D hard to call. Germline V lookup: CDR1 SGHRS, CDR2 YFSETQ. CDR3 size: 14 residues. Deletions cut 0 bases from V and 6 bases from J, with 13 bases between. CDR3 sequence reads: CASSLASFYGEQYF. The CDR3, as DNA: TGCGCCAGCAGCTTGGCGAGCTTCTATGGCGAGCAGTACTTC.

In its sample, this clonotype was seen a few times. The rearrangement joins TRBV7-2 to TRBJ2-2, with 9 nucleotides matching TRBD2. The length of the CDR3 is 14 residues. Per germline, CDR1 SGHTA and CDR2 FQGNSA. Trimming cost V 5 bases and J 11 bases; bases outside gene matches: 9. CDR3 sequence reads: CASSPRTSASELFF. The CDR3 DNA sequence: TGTGCCAGCAGCCCGCGGACTAGCGCCAGTGAGCTGTTTTTT.

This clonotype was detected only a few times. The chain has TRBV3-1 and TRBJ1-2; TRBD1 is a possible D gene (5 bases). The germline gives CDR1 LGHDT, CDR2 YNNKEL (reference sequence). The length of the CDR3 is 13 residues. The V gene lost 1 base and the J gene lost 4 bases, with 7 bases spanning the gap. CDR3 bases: TGTGCCAGCAGCCAAGGGGGCGCCTATGGCTACACCTTC. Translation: CASSQGGAYGYTF.

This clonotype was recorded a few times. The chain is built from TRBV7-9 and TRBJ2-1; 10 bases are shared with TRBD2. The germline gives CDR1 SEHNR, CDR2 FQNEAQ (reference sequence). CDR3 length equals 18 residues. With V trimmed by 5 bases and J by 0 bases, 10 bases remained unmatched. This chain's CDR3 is CASSTWTSGPSSYNEQFF. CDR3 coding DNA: TGTGCCAGCAGCACCTGGACTAGCGGACCGAGCTCCTACAATGAGCAGTTCTTC.

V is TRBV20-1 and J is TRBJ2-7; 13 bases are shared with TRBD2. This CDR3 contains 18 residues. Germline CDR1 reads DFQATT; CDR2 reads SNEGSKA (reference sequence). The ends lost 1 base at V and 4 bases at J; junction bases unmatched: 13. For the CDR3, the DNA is TGCAGTGCTAGAGGGACTAGCGGGAGAGCGTTGGGGCATTACGAGCAGTACTTC. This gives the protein CSARGTSGRALGHYEQYF.

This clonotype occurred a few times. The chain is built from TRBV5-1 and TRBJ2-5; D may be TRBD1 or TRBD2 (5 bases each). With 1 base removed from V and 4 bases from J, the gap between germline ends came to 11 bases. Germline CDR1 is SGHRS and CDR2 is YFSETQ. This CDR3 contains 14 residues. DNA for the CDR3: TGCGCCAGCAGCTTGCAGGGAGAGGTAGAGACCCAGTACTTC. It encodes CASSLQGEVETQYF.

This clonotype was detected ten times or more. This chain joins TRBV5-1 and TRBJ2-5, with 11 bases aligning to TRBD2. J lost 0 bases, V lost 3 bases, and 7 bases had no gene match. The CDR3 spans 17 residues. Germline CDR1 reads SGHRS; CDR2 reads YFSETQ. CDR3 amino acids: CASSYSQTSGNQETQYF. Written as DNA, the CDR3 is TGCGCCAGCAGCTACTCCCAGACTAGCGGGAACCAAGAGACCCAGTACTTC.

CDR3 nucleotides: TGTGCCAGCACCCCTGGGGCTAGCGGGAAAATCTACGAGCAGTACTTC. Protein sequence: CASTPGASGKIYEQYF. The chain recombines TRBV12-3 or TRBV12-4 with TRBJ2-7, with 9 bases lining up with TRBD2. Unmatched junction bases numbered 13, after V lost 7 bases and J lost 3 bases. CDR3 length: 16 amino acids.

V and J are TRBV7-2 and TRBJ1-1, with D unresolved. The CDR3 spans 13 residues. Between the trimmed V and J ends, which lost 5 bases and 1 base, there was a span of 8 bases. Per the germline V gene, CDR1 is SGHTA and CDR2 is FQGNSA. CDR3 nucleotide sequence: TGTGCCAGCAGCGCCGATACGAACACTGAAGCTTTCTTT. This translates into CASSADTNTEAFF.

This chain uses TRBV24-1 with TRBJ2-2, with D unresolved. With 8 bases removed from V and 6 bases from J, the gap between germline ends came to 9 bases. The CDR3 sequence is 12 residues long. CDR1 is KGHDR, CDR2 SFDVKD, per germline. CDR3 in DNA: TGTGCCACCACCTCAGGAGCCGGGGAGCTGTTTTTT. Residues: CATTSGAGELFF.

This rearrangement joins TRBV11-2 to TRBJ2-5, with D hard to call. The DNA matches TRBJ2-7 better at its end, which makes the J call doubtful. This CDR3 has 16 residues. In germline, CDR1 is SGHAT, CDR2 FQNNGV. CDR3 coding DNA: TGTGCCAGCAGCTTAGTCCTTGCTACGGGCTCCTACGAGCAGTACTTC. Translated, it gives CASSLVLATGSYEQYF.

CDR3 coding DNA: TGTGCCACCAGCGTCGGGGGGACCTCCTACAATGAGCAGTTCTTC. It is translated as CATSVGGTSYNEQFF. The rearrangement joins TRBV15 to TRBJ2-1; 7 nucleotides align to TRBD2. The V and J ends lost 5 bases and 0 bases, in that order; junction bases with no gene match: 4. This CDR3 spans 15 amino acids. Germline V lookup: CDR1 LNHNV, CDR2 YYDKDF (reference sequence). Looking up the rest from reference TRBV15 and TRBJ2-1 gives the full variable domain: DAMVIQNPRYQVTQFGKPVTLSCSQTLNHNVMYWYQQKSSQAPKLLFHYYDKDFNNEADTPDNFQSRRPNTSFCFLDIRSPGLGDTAMYLCATSVGGTSYNEQFFGPGTRLTVL.

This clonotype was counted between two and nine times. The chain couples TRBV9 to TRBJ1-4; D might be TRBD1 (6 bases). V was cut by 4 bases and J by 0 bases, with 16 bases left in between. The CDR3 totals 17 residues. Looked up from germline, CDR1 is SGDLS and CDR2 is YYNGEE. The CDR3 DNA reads TGTGCCAGCAGCCCCAGAGGACAGACAGCAACTAATGAAAAACTGTTTTTT. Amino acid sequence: CASSPRGQTATNEKLFF. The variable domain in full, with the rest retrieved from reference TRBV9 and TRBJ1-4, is DSGVTQTPKHLITATGQRVTLRCSPRSGDLSVYWYQQSLDQGLQFLIQYYNGEERAKGNILERFSAQQFPDLHSELNLSSLELGDSALYFCASSPRGQTATNEKLFFGSGTQLSVL.

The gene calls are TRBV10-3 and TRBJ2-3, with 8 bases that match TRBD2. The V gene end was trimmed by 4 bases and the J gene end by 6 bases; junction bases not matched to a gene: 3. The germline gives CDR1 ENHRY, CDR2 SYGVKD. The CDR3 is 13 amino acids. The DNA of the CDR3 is TGTGCCATCAGTGTTCCGGGGGGGGATACGCAGTATTTT. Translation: CAISVPGGDTQYF.

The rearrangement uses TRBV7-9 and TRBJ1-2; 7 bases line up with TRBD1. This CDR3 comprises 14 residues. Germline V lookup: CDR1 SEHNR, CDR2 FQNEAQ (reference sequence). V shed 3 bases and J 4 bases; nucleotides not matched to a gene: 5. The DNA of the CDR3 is TGTGCCAGCAGCTTTAGGCAGGGGGTCTATGGCTACACCTTC. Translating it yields CASSFRQGVYGYTF.

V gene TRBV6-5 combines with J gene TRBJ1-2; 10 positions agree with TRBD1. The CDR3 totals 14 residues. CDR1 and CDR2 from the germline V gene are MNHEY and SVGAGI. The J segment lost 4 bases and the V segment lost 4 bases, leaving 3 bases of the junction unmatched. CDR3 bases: TGTGCCAGCAGTTTGGGACAGGGGCTCTATGGCTACACCTTC. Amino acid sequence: CASSLGQGLYGYTF.

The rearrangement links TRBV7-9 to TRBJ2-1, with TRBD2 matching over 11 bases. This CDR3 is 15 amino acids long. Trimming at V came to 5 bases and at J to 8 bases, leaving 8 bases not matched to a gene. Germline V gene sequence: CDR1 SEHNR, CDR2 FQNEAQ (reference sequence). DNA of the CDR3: TGTGCCAGCAGCACCTTAGCGGGAGGGATCGATGAGCAGTTCTTC. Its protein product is CASSTLAGGIDEQFF.

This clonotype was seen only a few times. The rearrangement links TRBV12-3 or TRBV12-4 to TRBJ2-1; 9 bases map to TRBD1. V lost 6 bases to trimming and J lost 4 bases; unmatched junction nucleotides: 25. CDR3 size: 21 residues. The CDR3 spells CASSRDRVSLIPPSYYNEQFF. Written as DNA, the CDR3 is TGTGCCAGCAGCAGGGACAGGGTATCTCTTATCCCCCCGTCTTATTACAATGAGCAGTTCTTC.

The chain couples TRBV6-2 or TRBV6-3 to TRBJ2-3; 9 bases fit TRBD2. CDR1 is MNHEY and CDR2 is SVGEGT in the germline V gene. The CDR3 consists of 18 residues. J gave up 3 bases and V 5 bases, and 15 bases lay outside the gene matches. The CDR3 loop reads CASSTLLPGLASTDTQYF. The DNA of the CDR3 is TGTGCCAGCAGTACACTTCTTCCGGGACTAGCATCAACAGATACGCAGTATTTT.

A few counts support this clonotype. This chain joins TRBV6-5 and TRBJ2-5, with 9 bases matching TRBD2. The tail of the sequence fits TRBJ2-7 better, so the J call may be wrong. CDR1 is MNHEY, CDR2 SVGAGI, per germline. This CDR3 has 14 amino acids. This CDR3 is CASSYSREGYEQYF. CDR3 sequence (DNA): TGTGCCAGCAGTTACTCGCGGGAGGGCTACGAGCAGTACTTC.

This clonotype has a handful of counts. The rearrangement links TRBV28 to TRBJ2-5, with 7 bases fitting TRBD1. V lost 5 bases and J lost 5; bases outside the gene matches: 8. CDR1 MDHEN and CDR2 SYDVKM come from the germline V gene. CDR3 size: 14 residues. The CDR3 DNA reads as TGTGCCAGCAGTCCCACCCCGGACAGGGAGACCCAGTACTTC. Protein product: CASSPTPDRETQYF.

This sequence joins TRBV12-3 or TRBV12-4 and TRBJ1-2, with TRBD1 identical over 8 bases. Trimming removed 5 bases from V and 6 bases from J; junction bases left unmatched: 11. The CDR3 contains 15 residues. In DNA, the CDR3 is TGTGCCAGCAGTAAATTGACAGGGACAGGAGATGGCTACACCTTC. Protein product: CASSKLTGTGDGYTF.

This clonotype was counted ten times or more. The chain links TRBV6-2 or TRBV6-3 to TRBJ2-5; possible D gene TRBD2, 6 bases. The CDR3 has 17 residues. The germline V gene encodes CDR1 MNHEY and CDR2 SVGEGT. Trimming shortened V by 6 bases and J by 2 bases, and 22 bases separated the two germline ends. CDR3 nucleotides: TGTGCCAGCAGATCCCTGGTTAGCGGTTCTCTTCAAGAGACCCAGTACTTC. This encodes CASRSLVSGSLQETQYF.